The following is a TCR beta chain sequence with its context. Its antigen remains unknown. The data were obtained in a study of T cell repertoires in cytomegalovirus infection. Looking at the study overall: CMV infection together with matching HLA type was indicated by public TCR beta signatures. Whole-study results and caveats: Carriage of CMV together with the relevant HLA was identifiable through cumulative public TCR beta family frequency. HLA-C-restricted CMV clonotypes gave the most frequent clonotype in two of eight donors.

TCRdb passed the reads through MiXCR, listing each CDR3 protein once. Here the sample spans roughly 730,000 distinct CDR3 sequences, roughly 33% being singletons. Trimming stripped 4 bases from V and 5 bases from J, with 16 bases between. The CDR3 runs 16 residues. Per the germline V gene, CDR1 is SGHDT and CDR2 is YYEEEE. The sequence was collected from a human donor in good health (CMV status not recorded). Some clones in this sample may be carry-over from other donors' samples. This specimen consisted of cultured PBMCs, obtained from culture after CMV antigen stimulation. V gene TRBV5-6 combines with J gene TRBJ1-6; D remains unclear. The CDR3, as DNA: TGTGCCAGCAGCCTCCGGCCTGGGTGGGATAATTCACCCCTCCACTTT. It yields the protein CASSLRPGWDNSPLHF. Filled out from reference TRBV5-6 and TRBJ1-6, the complete variable domain reads DAGVTQSPTHLIKTRGQQVTLRCSPKSGHDTVSWYQQALGQGPQFIFQYYEEEERQRGNFPDRFSGHQFPNYSSELNVNALLLGDSALYLCASSLRPGWDNSPLHFGNGTRLTVT.